This T cell receptor beta chain was captured in a study of T cell changes during pregnancy in multiple sclerosis. Libraries were prepared by immunoSEQ multiplex PCR; TCRdb keeps only in-frame clonotypes and omits some of them. The sample has nearly 110,000 clones; approximately 90% are singletons. CDR3 length equals 15 residues. The V end was cut by 0 bases, the J end by 1 base, with 10 bases between. Germline V lookup: CDR1 SGHNT, CDR2 YYREEE (reference sequence). Sequencing was performed on peripheral blood, taken after pregnancy. The rearrangement links TRBV5-4 to TRBJ1-2, with D uncertain. This sequence was found in a female donor with multiple sclerosis, enrolled in a pregnancy study. In DNA, the CDR3 is TGTGCCAGCAGCTTGGGGGCCAGCAATAACTATGGCTACACCTTC. Encoded protein: CASSLGASNNYGYTF.